What follows describes a single T cell receptor (beta chain). This entry is derived from a study of T-cell memory formation after mild COVID-19. At the level of the study: The TCR clusters were mostly specific to one donor.

Using its own MiXCR run on the 5' RACE reads, TCRdb lists one record per CDR3 protein. This sample yields 120,000 or so distinct CDR3 sequences, of which around a sixth are seen a single time; approximately 15% belongs to the top ten. Losses at the gene ends were 4 bases for V and 7 bases for J; bases not matched to a gene: 7. The CDR3 extends over 15 amino acids. Germline CDR1 and CDR2: SGHTA and FQGTGA. The TCR was taken from an adult woman who had mild COVID-19 (a few samples of this study predate the infection). Cell type and time point are not known. The sequenced sample was PBMCs or a T cell subset sorted from them (not recorded which). The chain uses TRBV7-3 and TRBJ2-1, with TRBD2 identical over 10 bases. CDR3 DNA sequence: TGTGCCAGCAGCTCCCTAGCGGGAGTGGGGAATGAGCAGTTCTTC. Translated, it gives CASSSLAGVGNEQFF.